Listed here is a single TCR beta chain. Its cognate antigen is unknown. CDR1 and CDR2 from the germline V gene are LNHNV and YYDKDF (reference sequence). This CDR3 spans 13 amino acids. V was cut by 3 bases and J by 9 bases, with 12 bases left in between. Data came from immunoSEQ multiplex PCR; TCRdb stores just in-frame clones and leaves some out. The sample includes 150,000 to 200,000 clones, around 94% of them seen just once. The sample belongs to a study of T cell responses to AZD1222 COVID-19 vaccine. Overall study: Combined were second doses at about 4 or about 12 weeks. Study-level findings and limits: There were mostly white British donors and more females than males, and clonal diversity was possibly underestimated.

The chain uses TRBV15 and TRBJ2-1; D not certain. Sequenced material: peripheral blood, taken on day 0 of AZD1222 vaccination. The source of this sequence is an adult in good health. The CDR3 here is CATSRSMGVEQFF. The CDR3 coding sequence is TGTGCCACCAGCAGGAGTATGGGTGTTGAGCAGTTCTTC.